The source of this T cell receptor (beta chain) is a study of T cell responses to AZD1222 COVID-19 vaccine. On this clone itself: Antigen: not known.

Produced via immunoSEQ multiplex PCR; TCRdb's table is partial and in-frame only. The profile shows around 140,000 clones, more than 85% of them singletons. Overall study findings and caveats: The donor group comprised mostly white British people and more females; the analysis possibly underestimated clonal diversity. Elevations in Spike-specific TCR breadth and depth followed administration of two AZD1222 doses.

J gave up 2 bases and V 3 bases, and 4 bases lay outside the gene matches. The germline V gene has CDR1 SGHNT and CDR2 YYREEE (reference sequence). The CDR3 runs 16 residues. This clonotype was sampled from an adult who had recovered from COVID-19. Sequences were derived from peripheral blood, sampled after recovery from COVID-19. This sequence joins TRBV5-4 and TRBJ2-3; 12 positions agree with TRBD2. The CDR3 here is CASSSGLAGITDTQYF. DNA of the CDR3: TGTGCCAGCAGCTCGGGACTAGCGGGTATCACAGATACGCAGTATTTT.